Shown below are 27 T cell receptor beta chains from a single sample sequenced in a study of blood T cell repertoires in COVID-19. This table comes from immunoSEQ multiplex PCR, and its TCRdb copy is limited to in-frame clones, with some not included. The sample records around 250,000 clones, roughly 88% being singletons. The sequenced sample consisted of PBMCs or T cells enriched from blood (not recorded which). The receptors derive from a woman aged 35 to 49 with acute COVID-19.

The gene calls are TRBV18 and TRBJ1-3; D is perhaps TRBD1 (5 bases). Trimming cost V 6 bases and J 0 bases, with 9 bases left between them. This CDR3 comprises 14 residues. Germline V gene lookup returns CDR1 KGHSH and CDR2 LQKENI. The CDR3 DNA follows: TGTGCCAGCTCGGCGACAGACTCTGGAAACACCATATATTTT. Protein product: CASSATDSGNTIYF.

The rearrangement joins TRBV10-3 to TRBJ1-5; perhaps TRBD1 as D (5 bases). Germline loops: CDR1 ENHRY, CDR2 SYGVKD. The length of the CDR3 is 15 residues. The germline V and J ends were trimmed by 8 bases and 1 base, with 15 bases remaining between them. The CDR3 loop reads CAIGGLRGSNQPQHF. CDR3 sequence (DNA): TGTGCCATCGGAGGACTTCGGGGGAGCAATCAGCCCCAGCATTTT.

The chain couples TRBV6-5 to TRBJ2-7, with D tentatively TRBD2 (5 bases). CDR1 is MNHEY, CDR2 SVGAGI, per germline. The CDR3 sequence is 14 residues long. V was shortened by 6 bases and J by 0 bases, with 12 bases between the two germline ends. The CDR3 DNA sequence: TGTGCCAGCAGGGTAGGACTTAGCTCCTACGAGCAGTACTTC. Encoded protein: CASRVGLSSYEQYF.

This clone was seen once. CDR3 region: CASGFVGNTIYF. CDR3 sequence (DNA): TGTGCTAGTGGCTTCGTTGGAAACACCATATATTTT. The J gene is TRBJ1-3, the V gene TRBV12-5; no firm D call. Looked up from germline, CDR1 is LGHNT and CDR2 is FRNRAP. Trimming stripped 6 bases from V and 3 bases from J, with 6 bases between. The CDR3 sequence is 12 residues long.

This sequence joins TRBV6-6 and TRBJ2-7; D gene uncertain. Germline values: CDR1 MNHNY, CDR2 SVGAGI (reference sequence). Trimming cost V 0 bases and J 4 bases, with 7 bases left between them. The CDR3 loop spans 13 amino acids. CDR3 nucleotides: TGTGCCAGCAGTTACTCGATGCGTTACGAGCAGTACGTC. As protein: CASSYSMRYEQYV.

The CDR3 bases are TGTGCCAGCAGTTCGGACAAACACTCGGCGGACTATGGCTACACCTTC. This sequence encodes CASSSDKHSADYGYTF. The genes are TRBV28 and TRBJ1-2; possibly TRBD1 for D (5 bases). Trimming stripped 4 bases from V and 3 bases from J, with 18 bases between. Germline V gene lookup returns CDR1 MDHEN and CDR2 SYDVKM. The CDR3 spans 16 residues.

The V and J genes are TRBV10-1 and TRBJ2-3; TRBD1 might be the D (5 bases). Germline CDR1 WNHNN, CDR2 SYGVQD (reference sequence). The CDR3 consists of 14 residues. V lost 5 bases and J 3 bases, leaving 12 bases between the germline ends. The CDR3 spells CASSQGGVTDTQYF. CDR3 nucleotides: TGCGCCAGCAGTCAGGGTGGAGTGACAGATACGCAGTATTTT.

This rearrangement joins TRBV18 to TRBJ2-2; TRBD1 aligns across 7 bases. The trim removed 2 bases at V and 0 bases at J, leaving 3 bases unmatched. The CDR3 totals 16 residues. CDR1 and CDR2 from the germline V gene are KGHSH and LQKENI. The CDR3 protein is CASSPRGQTNTGELFF. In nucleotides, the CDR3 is TGTGCCAGCTCACCAAGGGGACAGACGAACACCGGGGAGCTGTTTTTT.

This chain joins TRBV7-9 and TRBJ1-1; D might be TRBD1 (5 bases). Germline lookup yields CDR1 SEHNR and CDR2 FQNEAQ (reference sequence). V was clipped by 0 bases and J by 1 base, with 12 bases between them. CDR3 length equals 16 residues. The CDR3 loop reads CASSLASGGQNTEAFF. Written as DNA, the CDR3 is TGTGCCAGCAGCTTAGCGAGCGGGGGTCAGAACACTGAAGCTTTCTTT.

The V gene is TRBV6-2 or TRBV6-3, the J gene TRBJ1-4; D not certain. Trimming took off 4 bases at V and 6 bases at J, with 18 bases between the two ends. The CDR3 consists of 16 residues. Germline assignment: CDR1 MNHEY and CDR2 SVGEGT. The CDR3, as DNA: TGTGCCAGCAGTTTAAACCCTTTTTGGCAACATGAAAAACTGTTTTTT. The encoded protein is CASSLNPFWQHEKLFF.

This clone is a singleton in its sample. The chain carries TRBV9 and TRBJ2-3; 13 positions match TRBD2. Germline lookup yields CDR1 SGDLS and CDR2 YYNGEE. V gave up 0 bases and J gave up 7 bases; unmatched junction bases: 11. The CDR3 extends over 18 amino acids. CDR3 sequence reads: CASSVVGGLAGSWNTQYF. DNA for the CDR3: TGTGCCAGCAGCGTAGTGGGGGGACTAGCGGGAAGCTGGAATACGCAGTATTTT.

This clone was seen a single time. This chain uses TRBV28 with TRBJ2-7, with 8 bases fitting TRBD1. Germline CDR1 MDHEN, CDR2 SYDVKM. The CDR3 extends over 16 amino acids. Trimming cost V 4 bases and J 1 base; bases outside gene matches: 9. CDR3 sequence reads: CASSSSGTGYSYEQYF. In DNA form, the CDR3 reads TGTGCCAGCAGTTCTTCCGGGACAGGTTATTCCTACGAGCAGTACTTC.

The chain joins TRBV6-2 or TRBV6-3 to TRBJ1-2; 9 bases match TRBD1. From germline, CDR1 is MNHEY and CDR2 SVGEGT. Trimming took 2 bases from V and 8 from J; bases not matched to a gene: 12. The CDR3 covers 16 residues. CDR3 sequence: CASSYGWTGASRGYTF. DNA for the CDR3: TGTGCCAGCAGTTACGGTTGGACAGGGGCCTCGCGGGGCTACACCTTC.

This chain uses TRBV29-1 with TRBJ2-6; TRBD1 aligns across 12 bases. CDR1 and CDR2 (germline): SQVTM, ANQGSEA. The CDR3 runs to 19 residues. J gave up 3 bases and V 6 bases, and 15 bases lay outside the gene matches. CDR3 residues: CSVYRDRGRVSGGANVLTF. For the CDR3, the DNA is TGCAGCGTGTACCGGGACAGGGGGCGCGTGTCTGGTGGGGCCAACGTCCTGACTTTC.

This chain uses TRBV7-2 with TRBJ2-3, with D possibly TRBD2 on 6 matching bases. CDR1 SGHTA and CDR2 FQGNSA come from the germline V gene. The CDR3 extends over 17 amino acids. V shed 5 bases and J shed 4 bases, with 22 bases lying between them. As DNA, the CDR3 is TGTGCCAGCAGCAAAAAATGGGGGAGGACGCAGTCAGATACGCAGTATTTT. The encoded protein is CASSKKWGRTQSDTQYF.

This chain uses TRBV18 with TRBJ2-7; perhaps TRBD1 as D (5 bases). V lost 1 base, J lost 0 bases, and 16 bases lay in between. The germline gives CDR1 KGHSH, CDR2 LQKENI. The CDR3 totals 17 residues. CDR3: CASSPQLGQASSYEQYF. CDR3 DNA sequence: TGTGCCAGCTCACCACAACTGGGGCAGGCCAGCTCCTACGAGCAGTACTTC.

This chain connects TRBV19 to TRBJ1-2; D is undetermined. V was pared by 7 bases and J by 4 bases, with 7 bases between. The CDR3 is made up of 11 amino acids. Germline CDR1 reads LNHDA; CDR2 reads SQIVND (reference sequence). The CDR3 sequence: CASISSYGYTF. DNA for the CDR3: TGTGCCAGTATCTCCTCCTATGGCTACACCTTC.

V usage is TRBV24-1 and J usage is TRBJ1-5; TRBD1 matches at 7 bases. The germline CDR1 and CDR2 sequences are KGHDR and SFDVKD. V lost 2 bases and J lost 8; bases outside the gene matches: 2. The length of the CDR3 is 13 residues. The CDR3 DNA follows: TGTGCCACCAGTGATTATACAGGGGAGCCCCAGCATTTT. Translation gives CATSDYTGEPQHF.

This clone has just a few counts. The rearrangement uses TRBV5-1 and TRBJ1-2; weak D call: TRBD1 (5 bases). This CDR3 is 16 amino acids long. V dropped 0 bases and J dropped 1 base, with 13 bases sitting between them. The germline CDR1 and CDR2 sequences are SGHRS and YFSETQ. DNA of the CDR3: TGCGCCAGCAGCTTGGGGACATATGAACGTAACTATGGCTACACCTTC. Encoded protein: CASSLGTYERNYGYTF.

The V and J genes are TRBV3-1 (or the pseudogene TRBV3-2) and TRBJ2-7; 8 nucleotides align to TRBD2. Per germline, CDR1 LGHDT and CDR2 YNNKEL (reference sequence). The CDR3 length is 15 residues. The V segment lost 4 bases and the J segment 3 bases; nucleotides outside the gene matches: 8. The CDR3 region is CASSRMAGGFYEQYF. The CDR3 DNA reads TGTGCCAGCAGCCGCATGGCGGGAGGATTCTACGAGCAGTACTTC.

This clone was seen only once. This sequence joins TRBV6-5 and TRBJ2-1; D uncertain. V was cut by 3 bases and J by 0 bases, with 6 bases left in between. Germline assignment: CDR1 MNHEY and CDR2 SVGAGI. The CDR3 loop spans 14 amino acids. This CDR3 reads CASSYSNSYNEQFF. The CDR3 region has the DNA TGTGCCAGCAGTTATTCAAACTCCTACAATGAGCAGTTCTTC.

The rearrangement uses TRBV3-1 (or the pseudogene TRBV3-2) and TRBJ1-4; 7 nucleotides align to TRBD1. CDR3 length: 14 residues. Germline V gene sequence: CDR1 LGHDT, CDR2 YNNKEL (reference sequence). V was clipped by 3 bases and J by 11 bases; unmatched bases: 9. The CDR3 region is CASSHSTGVRKLFF. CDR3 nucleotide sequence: TGTGCCAGCAGCCATTCCACAGGGGTTCGGAAACTGTTTTTT.

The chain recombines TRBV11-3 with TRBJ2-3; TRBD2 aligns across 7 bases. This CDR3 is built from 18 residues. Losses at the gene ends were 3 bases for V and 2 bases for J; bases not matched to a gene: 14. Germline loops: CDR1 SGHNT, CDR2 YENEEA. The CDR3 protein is CASSFFLSASGFTDTQYF. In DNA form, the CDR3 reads TGTGCCAGCAGCTTCTTTTTGTCGGCTAGCGGATTCACAGATACGCAGTATTTT. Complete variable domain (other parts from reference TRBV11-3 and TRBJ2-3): EAGVVQSPRYKIIEKKQPVAFWCNPISGHNTLYWYLQNLGQGPELLIRYENEEAVDDSQLPKDRFSAERLKGVDSTLKIQPAELGDSAVYLCASSFFLSASGFTDTQYFGPGTRLTVL.

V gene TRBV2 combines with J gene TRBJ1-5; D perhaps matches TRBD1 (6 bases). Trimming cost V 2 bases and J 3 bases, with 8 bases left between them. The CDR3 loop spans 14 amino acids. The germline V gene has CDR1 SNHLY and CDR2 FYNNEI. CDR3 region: CASSEQGNNQPQHF. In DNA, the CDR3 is TGTGCCAGCAGTGAACAGGGGAACAATCAGCCCCAGCATTTT.

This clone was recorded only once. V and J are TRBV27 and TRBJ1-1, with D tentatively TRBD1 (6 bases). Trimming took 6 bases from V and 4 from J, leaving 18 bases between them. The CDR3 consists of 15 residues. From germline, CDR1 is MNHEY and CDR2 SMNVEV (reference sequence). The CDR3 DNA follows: TGTGCCAGCAGCTGGACAGTGGCCCGGCTCACTGAAGCTTTCTTT. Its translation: CASSWTVARLTEAFF.

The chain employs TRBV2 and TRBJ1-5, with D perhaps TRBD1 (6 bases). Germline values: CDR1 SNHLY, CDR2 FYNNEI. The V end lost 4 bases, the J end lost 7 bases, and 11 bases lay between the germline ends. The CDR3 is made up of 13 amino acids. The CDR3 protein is CASSGQGFQPQHF. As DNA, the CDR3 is TGTGCCAGCAGTGGCCAGGGGTTCCAGCCCCAGCATTTT.

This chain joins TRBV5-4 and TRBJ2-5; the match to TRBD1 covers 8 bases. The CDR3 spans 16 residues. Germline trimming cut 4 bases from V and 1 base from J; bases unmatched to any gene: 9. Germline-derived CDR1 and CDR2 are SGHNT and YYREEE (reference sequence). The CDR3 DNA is TGTGCCAGCAGCCGGGGCCGCCAGGGGGCCCAAGAGACCCAGTACTTC. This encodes CASSRGRQGAQETQYF.